The clone carrying this T cell receptor beta chain appeared once. The antigen is unknown. The data were produced by immunoSEQ multiplex PCR, yet TCRdb's version contains in-frame clones alone and is incomplete. The table lists approximately 190,000 clones, over 65% of them singletons, with about 7% in the top ten. CDR1 and CDR2 from the germline V gene are SEHNR and FQNEAQ (reference sequence). This CDR3 is built from 12 residues. V gave up 4 bases and J gave up 13 bases, with 16 bases separating them. The data stem from a study of cytomegalovirus exposure and HLA in healthy donors. Overall study findings and caveats: With high specificity and sensitivity, the classifier reportedly diagnosed cytomegalovirus status.

Sequencing was carried out using PBMCs. This chain links TRBV7-9 with TRBJ1-2; tentative D call: TRBD1 (5 bases). This receptor was taken from a man between 18 and 29 years old in good health and CMV-seropositive. As DNA, the CDR3 is TGTGCCAGCAGCTCGCACCCGGGGAGGGGCACCTTC. Residues: CASSSHPGRGTF.